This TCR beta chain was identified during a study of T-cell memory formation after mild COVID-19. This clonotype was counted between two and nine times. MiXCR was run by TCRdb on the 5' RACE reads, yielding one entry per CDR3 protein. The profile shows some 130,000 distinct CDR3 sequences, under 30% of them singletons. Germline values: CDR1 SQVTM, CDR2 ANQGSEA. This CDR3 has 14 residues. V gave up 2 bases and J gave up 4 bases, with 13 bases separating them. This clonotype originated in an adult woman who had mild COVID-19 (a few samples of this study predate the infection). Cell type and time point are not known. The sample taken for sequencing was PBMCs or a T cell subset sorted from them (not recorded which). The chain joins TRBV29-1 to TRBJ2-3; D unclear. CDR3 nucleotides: TGCAGCGTTGAACAACCCCTGGGCCCAGATACGCAGTATTTT. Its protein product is CSVEQPLGPDTQYF.